Listed below are T cell receptor beta chains from one sample, sequenced in a study of T cell responses to AZD1222 COVID-19 vaccine. Generated by immunoSEQ multiplex PCR, the TCRdb table keeps only in-frame clones and is missing some. Among some 130,000 clones, approximately 93% were seen once, and the ten largest hold 3.1%. The material sequenced was peripheral blood, taken on day 0 of AZD1222 vaccination. The receptors originated from an adult in good health. Each CDR3 is given with its conserved first and last residue. A D gene is named only where the DNA matches it firmly. Some rows have no size entry. The others give once, few or many, or a class for an expanded clone.

j_call v_call clone_size d_call cdr3_nt cdr3_aa
TRBJ1-3 TRBV30 - - TGTGCCTGGAGTCCGGGGGCCCGGGTCTCTGGAAACACCATATATTTT CAWSPGARVSGNTIYF
TRBJ2-1 TRBV4-2 - - TGTGCCAGCAGCCAAGAGTTTCGCTCCTACAATGAGCAGTTCTTC CASSQEFRSYNEQFF
TRBJ1-5 TRBV9 - - TGTGCCAGCAGCGTAGAGCCAGATAGCAATCAGCCCCAGCATTTT CASSVEPDSNQPQHF
TRBJ1-3 TRBV6-5 - - TGTGCCAGCAGCCGGGGGTCCTTCTCTGGAAACACCATATATTTT CASSRGSFSGNTIYF
TRBJ1-6 TRBV2 - - TGTGCCAGCAGTGGTGGGGGACGGTCGCTCGGGCCACCCCTCCACTTT CASSGGGRSLGPPLHF
TRBJ1-2 TRBV4-3 - - TGCGCCAGCAGCCACGATACCGGGGGGACACACAGACGAGGCTACACCTTC CASSHDTGGTHRRGYTF
TRBJ2-5 TRBV28 - - TGTGCCAGCAGTCCAAGCCAAGAGACCCAGTACTTC CASSPSQETQYF
TRBJ2-3 TRBV7-2 - - TGTGCCAGCAGCTTAGCCCCCCCGGGAGCTACGAATACGCAGTATTTT CASSLAPPGATNTQYF
TRBJ2-2 TRBV16 - - TGTGCCAGCACTACAAGCAGGGCGAACACCGGGGAGCTGTTTTTT CASTTSRANTGELFF
TRBJ1-4 TRBV30 - - TGTGCCTGGAGCAAGGCAACTAATGAAAAACTGTTTTTT CAWSKATNEKLFF
TRBJ2-1 TRBV7-2 - - TGTGCCAGCAGCTTAATGGTTGGCAGGGTCTACAATGAGCAGTTCTTC CASSLMVGRVYNEQFF
TRBJ2-2 TRBV27 - TRBD2 TGTGCCAGCAGTCCGACTAGCTTCTCCGGGGAGCTGTTTTTT CASSPTSFSGELFF
TRBJ1-2 TRBV5-1 - - TGCGCCAGCAGCCGAACCCGACAGGACTATGGCTACACCTTC CASSRTRQDYGYTF
TRBJ2-3 TRBV10-3 - TRBD2 TGTGCCATCAGCACTAGCGCCAGCACAGATACGCAGTATTTT CAISTSASTDTQYF
TRBJ1-5 TRBV7-9 once - TGTGCCAGCAGCCCGGGGGGGTTTAGCAATCAGCCCCAGCATTTT CASSPGGFSNQPQHF
TRBJ2-7 TRBV6-1 - - TGTGCCAGCAGTGAAGAGGTTTTACGAGGGACGGAATACGAGCAGTACTTC CASSEEVLRGTEYEQYF
TRBJ2-7 TRBV6-5 - TRBD2 TGTGCCAGCAGGGGAGCGGGAGGGCCCTACGAGCAGTACTTC CASRGAGGPYEQYF
TRBJ1-1 TRBV28 - TRBD1 TGTGCCAGCAGTTTAGGGACAGGGTTGGGCACTGAAGCTTTCTTT CASSLGTGLGTEAFF
TRBJ2-1 TRBV2 - TRBD1 TGTGCCAGCAGCCCGGGACAGGTCCCGCGGTATGAGCAGTTCTTC CASSPGQVPRYEQFF
TRBJ2-7 TRBV11-3 - TRBD1 TGTGCCAGCAGCCGGGGACAGAGGTACGAGCAGTACTTC CASSRGQRYEQYF
TRBJ2-7 TRBV29-1 once - TGCAGCGTTGTCGCCGTTTCGCGCGAGCAGTACTTC CSVVAVSREQYF
TRBJ1-6 TRBV9 once - TGTGCCAGCAGCGTAGGATCCCCCGGCGGTAATTCACCCCTCCACTTT CASSVGSPGGNSPLHF
TRBJ1-2 TRBV28 - TRBD1 TGTGCCAGCAGTTTTCCTACGGGACAGGGGCGAGCTAACTATGGCTACACCTTC CASSFPTGQGRANYGYTF
TRBJ1-2 TRBV5-8 - - TGTGCCAGCAGCTTGTCTTTAGTTTCTAACTATGGCTACACCTTC CASSLSLVSNYGYTF
TRBJ1-2 TRBV28 medium-sized - TGTGCCAGCAGGCAAAGCGGGCCACAAACGGCAACTAACTATGGCTACACCTTC CASRQSGPQTATNYGYTF
TRBJ1-5 TRBV18 once - TGTGCCAGCTCACCAACCGCCAACAGGGAGGGACAGCCCCAGCATTTT CASSPTANREGQPQHF
TRBJ1-4 TRBV27 - TRBD1 TGTGCCAGCAGCCCTTCAGGGGGCCCTAATGAAAAACTGTTTTTT CASSPSGGPNEKLFF
TRBJ2-6 TRBV27 - TRBD1 TGTGCCAGCGCTCATGGGACAGCTGGGGCCAACGTCCTGACTTTC CASAHGTAGANVLTF
TRBJ2-2 TRBV4-3 - - TGCGCCAGCAGCCAAGATAGGCCGGTAACCGGGGAGCTGTTTTTT CASSQDRPVTGELFF
TRBJ1-1 TRBV28 once - TGTGCCAGCAGTTTCGGGGCGACAGCTGAAGCTTTCTTT CASSFGATAEAFF
TRBJ2-4 TRBV9 - TRBD1 TGTGCCAGCAGCGCCTCAGGGGGAAAAAACATTCAGTACTTC CASSASGGKNIQYF
TRBJ2-5 TRBV3-1/TRBV3-2 - - TGTGCCAGCAGCTCCCGGGGGGAGACCCAGTACTTC CASSSRGETQYF
TRBJ1-5 TRBV2 - - TGTGCCAGCAGTGACCGGTCCTATCAGCCCCAGCATTTT CASSDRSYQPQHF
TRBJ1-5 TRBV6-5 - - TGTGCCAGCAAGATACAGGAGTATAGCAATCAGCCCCAGCATTTT CASKIQEYSNQPQHF
TRBJ1-2 TRBV7-9 - - TGTGCCAGCAGCTCAGTCAGGGCCCCGGGCGACTATGGCTACACCTTC CASSSVRAPGDYGYTF
TRBJ1-1 TRBV2 once - TGTGCCAGCAGTGCCCAAGGGACCACTGAAGCTTTCTTT CASSAQGTTEAFF
TRBJ2-7 TRBV27 - - TGTGCCAGCAGTTCGGGAATCCCTCGAAATGTGCAGTACTTC CASSSGIPRNVQYF
TRBJ1-5 TRBV27 - - TGTGCCAGCAGTTTAGGGCCAGTAAATCAGCCCCAGCATTTT CASSLGPVNQPQHF
TRBJ2-3 TRBV28 - TRBD2 TGTGCCAGCAGTTTTAAGCGGGGGGGGGCAGATACGCAGTATTTT CASSFKRGGADTQYF
TRBJ2-3 TRBV3-1/TRBV3-2 - - TGTGCCAGCAGGGAGAGCGGAGATACGCAGTATTTT CASRESGDTQYF
TRBJ1-3 TRBV4-2 - - TGTGCCAGCAGCCAAGGGGAATCTTCTGGAAACACCATATATTTT CASSQGESSGNTIYF
TRBJ1-5 TRBV6-5 few TRBD1 TGTGCCAGCAGAAGCGGGACAGCAAAGAATCAGCCCCAGCATTTT CASRSGTAKNQPQHF
TRBJ2-2 TRBV24-1 once - TGTGCCACCAGTGATCTGGGGAGAACGAACACCGGGGAGCTGTTTTTT CATSDLGRTNTGELFF
TRBJ2-3 TRBV29-1 - - TGCAGCGTTGTCGGGCAGGCCAGCACAGATACGCAGTATTTT CSVVGQASTDTQYF